This T cell receptor beta chain stems from a study of glioma-infiltrating T cells. This clonotype was detected ten times or more. Its antigen remains unknown. The CDR3 is 16 residues long. Germline-derived CDR1 and CDR2 are SGHVS and FNYEAQ. V trimming: 4 bases; J trimming: 1 base; junction bases outside the gene matches: 7. Amplification of TCR alpha and beta CDR3 regions from RNA used iRepertoire nested multiplex PCR. For one-step reverse transcription and amplification, about 85-400 ng of tissue mRNA or PBMC total RNA was used. TCRdb reprocessed the multiplex PCR reads with MiXCR, giving one entry per CDR3 protein. The table has fewer than 250,000 distinct CDR3 sequences, about 31% seen once. Regarding the study as a whole: Tissue-blood divergence was below expectation in non-neoplastic patients, above in gliomas. CDR3 overlap between tissue and blood was very small.

The clonotype comes from a human donor with low-grade glioma or glioblastoma, undergoing nonglioma brain surgery, or in good health (not recorded which). The material sequenced was glioma tissue, nonneoplastic brain tissue, or PBMCs (not recorded which). This chain connects TRBV7-6 to TRBJ2-5; 9 bases fit TRBD2. Here the CDR3 reads CASSSPGLAVQETQYF. CDR3 coding DNA: TGTGCCAGCAGCTCTCCGGGACTAGCAGTCCAAGAGACCCAGTACTTC.